The 19 T cell receptor beta chains presented below share a single source sample, sequenced in a study of CD8+CD57+ T cells in acquired aplastic anemia. CDR3 and TCR beta VDJ profiling relied on genomic DNA as the template. TCRdb reprocessed the reads via MiXCR and lists one record per CDR3 protein. In the table there are 150,000 to 200,000 distinct CDR3 sequences, about three fifths of which are singletons. Sequencing used sorted CD4+, CD8+, or CD8+CD57+ T cells (not recorded which) from PBMCs. Receptors were obtained from a human donor with severe aplastic anemia or a healthy control (not recorded which).

This clonotype was found many times. This chain links TRBV7-2 with TRBJ1-1; no clear D gene. V lost 1 base and J lost 7, with 4 bases in between. Per the germline V gene, CDR1 is SGHTA and CDR2 is FQGNSA. This CDR3 is built from 11 residues. CDR3 sequence reads: CASSLGFEAFF. In DNA, the CDR3 is TGTGCCAGCAGCTTAGGTTTTGAAGCTTTCTTT.

Ten or more counts support this clonotype. V usage is TRBV29-1 and J usage is TRBJ1-1; the D is unclear. This CDR3 is built from 11 residues. With 2 bases removed from V and 7 bases from J, the gap between germline ends came to 8 bases. The germline V gene has CDR1 SQVTM and CDR2 ANQGSEA. CDR3 coding DNA: TGCAGCGTTGAATGGTCTGGTGAAGCTTTCTTT. This codes for CSVEWSGEAFF.

The chain carries TRBV19 and TRBJ1-1, with D possibly TRBD1 on 6 matching bases. Germline V lookup: CDR1 LNHDA, CDR2 SQIVND (reference sequence). This CDR3 region has 14 residues. V was trimmed by 6 bases and J by 3 bases, leaving 14 bases between them. CDR3 amino acids: CASSPNREDTEAFF. The CDR3 coding sequence is TGTGCCAGTAGCCCGAACAGGGAAGACACTGAAGCTTTCTTT.

In this sample, this clonotype turned up once. The rearrangement joins TRBV20-1 to TRBJ2-7; D tentatively fits TRBD1 or TRBD2 (5 bases each). Germline V gives CDR1 DFQATT, CDR2 SNEGSKA (reference sequence). The CDR3 sequence is 14 residues long. Deletions cut 3 bases from V and 2 bases from J, with 14 bases between. The CDR3 sequence: CSASLGDPTYEQYF. The CDR3 bases are TGCAGTGCTAGTTTGGGGGACCCTACCTACGAGCAGTACTTC.

J is TRBJ1-1 and V is TRBV7-9, with 8 bases lining up with TRBD1. V lost 5 bases, J lost 8 bases, and 7 bases stayed unmatched. CDR1 and CDR2 from the germline V gene are SEHNR and FQNEAQ (reference sequence). The CDR3 has 13 residues. The CDR3 DNA follows: TGTGCCAGCAGCCAGAGGACAGGGTCCGAAGCTTTCTTT. Its protein product is CASSQRTGSEAFF.

The J gene is TRBJ2-2, the V gene TRBV19; D is unclear. Germline CDR1 and CDR2: LNHDA and SQIVND (reference sequence). The ends were cut back, 10 bases at V and 5 bases at J, with 23 bases in the middle. CDR3 length: 16 amino acids. Here the CDR3 reads CATQPRNFLVTGELFF. In DNA, the CDR3 is TGTGCCACCCAACCCCGGAATTTCTTAGTTACCGGGGAGCTGTTTTTT.

The rearrangement links TRBV20-1 to TRBJ2-3; D unclear. Germline CDR1 reads DFQATT; CDR2 reads SNEGSKA (reference sequence). The CDR3 totals 15 residues. V was trimmed by 0 bases and J by 1 base, leaving 11 bases between them. The CDR3 spells CSAREFRSGTDTQYF. The CDR3 coding sequence is TGCAGTGCTAGAGAGTTCCGATCAGGCACAGATACGCAGTATTTT.

In its sample, this clonotype was seen a few times. One junction end disagrees with the germline gene, perhaps due to a read error. V gene TRBV7-2 combines with J gene TRBJ2-2, with 12 bases identical to TRBD2. CDR1 SGHTA and CDR2 FQGNSA come from the germline V gene. There are 23 residues in the CDR3. CDR3 loop: CASGLVWIYGWASGGANTGELFF. The CDR3 DNA sequence: TGTGCCAGCGGCTTAGTGTGGATTTATGGGTGGGCTAGCGGGGGGGCCAACACCGGGGAGCTGTTTTTT.

As for this clonotype: Germline and junction disagree at one end, which may indicate a read error. The rearrangement joins TRBV14 to TRBJ1-5; 8 bases agree with TRBD1. Germline V CDR1 and CDR2: SGHDN, FVKESK. The CDR3 loop spans 21 amino acids. The CDR3 DNA is TGTGCCAGCAGCCAAGGCGGTGGACAGGGCCACAACGCATATAGCGATCAGCCCCAGCATTTT. Translated, it gives CASSQGGGQGHNAYSDQPQHF. The variable domain in full, completed from reference TRBV14 and TRBJ1-5, reads EAGVTQFPSHSVIEKGQTVTLRCDPISGHDNLYWYRRVMGKEIKFLLHFVKESKQDESGMPNNRFLAERTGGTYSTLKVQPAELEDSGVYFCASSQGGGQGHNAYSDQPQHFGDGTRLSIL.

The chain uses TRBV15 and TRBJ1-6; D not certain. Germline V gene data show CDR1 as LNHNV and CDR2 as YYDKDF (reference sequence). The CDR3 is 13 residues long. The ends were cut back, 1 base at V and 8 bases at J, with 6 bases in the middle. As DNA, the CDR3 is TGTGCCACCAGCAGAGTTGGCGATTCACCCCTCCACTTT. Translating it yields CATSRVGDSPLHF.

The chain links TRBV15 to TRBJ1-6, with D maybe TRBD1 (5 bases). Germline V gene data show CDR1 as LNHNV and CDR2 as YYDKDF (reference sequence). CDR3 length: 17 residues. V dropped 3 bases and J dropped 0 bases, with 12 bases sitting between them. The CDR3 sequence is CATSRSRESSYNSPLHF. CDR3 nucleotide sequence: TGTGCCACCAGCAGGAGCAGGGAGAGCTCCTATAATTCACCCCTCCACTTT.

Note on this clonotype: Germline is not matched at one junction end, which may reflect a read error. The J gene is TRBJ1-1, the V gene TRBV2; unclear D gene. Germline loops: CDR1 SNHLY, CDR2 FYNNEI. The CDR3 totals 13 residues. CDR3 sequence: CASSTTSSTEAFF. The CDR3 DNA is TGCGCCAGCAGCACGACATCGTCCACTGAAGCTTTCTTT.

The chain recombines TRBV24-1 with TRBJ2-5; perhaps TRBD1 as D (6 bases). The V gene's germline CDR1 is KGHDR and CDR2 SFDVKD. Trimming left V 4 bases short and J 5 bases short, with 13 bases between. CDR3 length: 14 amino acids. This chain's CDR3 is CATSDAQGIETQYF. The CDR3 bases are TGTGCCACCAGTGACGCACAGGGTATTGAGACCCAGTACTTC.

This clonotype was counted only a few times. The CDR3 DNA sequence: TGTGCCAGCAGCTCCTCTAGGGGTTACGAGCAGTACTTC. Translated: CASSSSRGYEQYF. This chain links TRBV7-3 with TRBJ2-7; weak D call: TRBD1 (5 bases). V lost 4 bases, J lost 4 bases, and 11 bases lay in between. The CDR3 extends over 13 amino acids. Germline V gene sequence: CDR1 SGHTA, CDR2 FQGTGA.

The rearrangement uses TRBV7-9 and TRBJ2-1, with a possible D match to TRBD1 (6 bases). The V gene's germline CDR1 is SEHNR and CDR2 FQNEAQ (reference sequence). V was clipped by 8 bases and J by 4 bases, with 9 bases between them. The CDR3 runs 12 residues. CDR3 sequence: CASGTTYNEQFF. As DNA, the CDR3 is TGTGCCAGCGGGACAACATACAATGAGCAGTTCTTC.

The J gene is TRBJ1-2, the V gene TRBV12-3 or TRBV12-4, with D hard to call. V shed 5 bases and J shed 7 bases, with 11 bases lying between them. This CDR3 is built from 12 residues. The CDR3 loop is CASSEEASGYTF. CDR3 nucleotide sequence: TGTGCCAGCAGTGAGGAGGCCAGTGGCTACACCTTC.

The chain recombines TRBV6-2 or TRBV6-3 with TRBJ1-1; 8 nucleotides match TRBD1. Losses at the gene ends were 7 bases for V and 0 bases for J; bases not matched to a gene: 16. The CDR3 runs to 18 residues. The germline gives CDR1 MNHEY, CDR2 SVGEGT. Here the CDR3 DNA reads TGTGCCAGCACACAGGGGGAGGGAGTAGGCGATATGAACACTGAAGCTTTCTTT. Amino acid sequence: CASTQGEGVGDMNTEAFF.

For this clonotype: Because the CDR3's place on the DNA is in doubt, the DNA is left out and the CDR3 is given as listed by TCRdb. The rearrangement links TRBV7-9 to TRBJ2-3; the table gives TRBD2 as D, unverified against the DNA. Germline CDR1 SEHNR, CDR2 FQNEAQ (reference sequence). The CDR3 length equals 19 residues, ends included. CDR3: CASSFYICSASESTDTQYF.

The CDR3 loop is CASMDWGQDRELFF. In DNA, the CDR3 is TGTGCCAGCATGGATTGGGGGCAAGACAGGGAGCTGTTTTTT. This chain joins TRBV6-1 and TRBJ2-2; possible D gene TRBD1, 6 bases. The V end lost 7 bases, the J end lost 9 bases, and 18 bases lay between the germline ends. The CDR3 is made up of 14 amino acids. Germline V gene data show CDR1 as MNHNS and CDR2 as SASEGT.